The 7 T cell receptor beta chains given below trace back to one sample, sequenced in a study of PD-1 blockade in mismatch repair-deficient tumors. Produced via immunoSEQ multiplex PCR; TCRdb's table is partial and in-frame only. The data hold some 120,000 clones, with 88% observed a single time. This specimen was peripheral blood, taken roughly 70 weeks after starting pembrolizumab. Every receptor here comes from an adult with mismatch repair-deficient cancer.

This clone has just one count. This sequence joins TRBV27 and TRBJ2-1; 10 bases align to TRBD2. J was trimmed by 5 bases and V by 7 bases; bases with no gene match: 8. The CDR3 has 15 residues. The germline V gene has CDR1 MNHEY and CDR2 SMNVEV (reference sequence). Here the CDR3 reads CASTPSGSSNNEQFF. CDR3 nucleotides: TGTGCCAGCACCCCTAGCGGGAGTAGCAACAATGAGCAGTTCTTC.

The CDR3 region is CASGLVNRGYEAFF. The CDR3 bases are TGTGCTAGTGGTTTGGTAAACAGGGGGTATGAAGCTTTCTTT. The chain couples TRBV12-5 to TRBJ1-1, with 8 nucleotides matching TRBD1. CDR1 is LGHNT and CDR2 is FRNRAP in the germline V gene. CDR3 length: 14 residues. J was trimmed by 7 bases and V by 0 bases; bases with no gene match: 4.

The chain couples TRBV7-8 to TRBJ2-7, with 7 bases that match TRBD1. The J segment lost 7 bases and the V segment lost 4 bases, leaving 7 bases of the junction unmatched. Germline V gives CDR1 SGHVS, CDR2 FQNEAQ. The CDR3 length is 13 residues. The CDR3 bases are TGTGCCAGCAGCTACCCAGGGGGTGATGAGCAGTACTTC. This codes for CASSYPGGDEQYF.

The V gene is TRBV11-2, the J gene TRBJ2-3; the D is unclear. Germline V gene sequence: CDR1 SGHAT, CDR2 FQNNGV. V was clipped by 3 bases and J by 2 bases, with 3 bases between them. There are 12 residues in the CDR3. CDR3 loop: CASSFITDTQYF. In DNA form, the CDR3 reads TGTGCCAGCAGCTTCATCACAGATACGCAGTATTTT. The full variable domain, rest sourced from reference TRBV11-2 and TRBJ2-3, is EAGVAQSPRYKIIEKRQSVAFWCNPISGHATLYWYQQILGQGPKLLIQFQNNGVVDDSQLPKDRFSAERLKGVDSTLKIQPAKLEDSAVYLCASSFITDTQYFGPGTRLTVL.

The gene calls are TRBV4-3 and TRBJ2-1; 11 nucleotides agree with TRBD1. V trimming: 4 bases; J trimming: 8 bases; junction bases outside the gene matches: 4. CDR1 LGHNA and CDR2 YSLEER come from the germline V gene. The CDR3 runs to 14 residues. This CDR3 reads CASSRDRGSDEQFF. The CDR3 nucleotides read TGCGCCAGCAGCCGGGACAGGGGGTCCGATGAGCAGTTCTTC.

V gene TRBV6-6 combines with J gene TRBJ2-7, with D tentatively TRBD1 (5 bases). CDR1 is MNHNY and CDR2 is SVGAGI in the germline V gene (reference sequence). V lost 5 bases and J lost 2, with 10 bases in between. The CDR3 covers 13 residues. CDR3 sequence: CASSLDKTYEQYF. CDR3 in DNA: TGTGCCAGCAGTCTGGACAAGACCTACGAGCAGTACTTC.

The chain is built from TRBV15 and TRBJ2-1, with 9 positions matching TRBD2. Looked up from germline, CDR1 is LNHNV and CDR2 is YYDKDF (reference sequence). CDR3 length: 16 amino acids. The V and J ends lost 3 bases and 4 bases, in that order; junction bases with no gene match: 7. CDR3 loop: CATSRGLAGLYNEQFF. The CDR3 DNA reads TGTGCCACCAGCAGGGGCCTAGCGGGACTGTACAATGAGCAGTTCTTC.